Each of the 24 T cell receptor beta chains below was sequenced from the same sample in a study of blood T cell repertoires in COVID-19. The data were produced by immunoSEQ multiplex PCR, yet TCRdb's version contains in-frame clones alone and is incomplete. The repertoire holds fewer than 250,000 clones, around 90% seen once, with 2% to 3% in the top ten. The sample comprised PBMCs or T cells enriched from blood (not recorded which). These receptors were collected from a woman in her twenties or thirties with acute COVID-19.

This sequence joins TRBV7-9 and TRBJ1-1, with 7 bases identical to TRBD1. There are 13 residues in the CDR3. CDR1 is SEHNR, CDR2 FQNEAQ, per germline (reference sequence). The trim removed 5 bases at V and 7 bases at J, leaving 7 bases unmatched. The CDR3: CASSPGGLVEAFF. The CDR3 bases are TGTGCCAGCAGCCCAGGGGGTTTGGTTGAAGCTTTCTTT.

This clone is a singleton in its sample. V and J are TRBV18 and TRBJ1-1; no firm D call. V was cut by 4 bases and J by 1 base, with 10 bases left in between. This CDR3 has 14 residues. Germline-derived CDR1 and CDR2 are KGHSH and LQKENI. The CDR3: CASSLRVGNTEAFF. The CDR3 region has the DNA TGTGCCAGCTCACTCCGGGTTGGGAACACTGAAGCTTTCTTT. Combining the CDR3 with reference TRBV18 and TRBJ1-1 gives the whole variable domain NAGVMQNPRHLVRRRGQEARLRCSPMKGHSHVYWYRQLPEEGLKFMVYLQKENIIDESGMPKERFSAEFPKEGPSILRIQQVVRGDSAAYFCASSLRVGNTEAFFGQGTRLTVV.

This rearrangement joins TRBV27 to TRBJ1-5; D is possibly TRBD1 (5 bases). The germline gives CDR1 MNHEY, CDR2 SMNVEV (reference sequence). The V gene lost 2 bases and the J gene lost 5 bases, with 19 bases spanning the gap. The CDR3 extends over 17 amino acids. DNA of the CDR3: TGTGCCAGCAGTTTAGGCCCGGGGCCTGGGAGGGATCAGCCCCAGCATTTT. Translation: CASSLGPGPGRDQPQHF.

J is TRBJ2-5 and V is TRBV7-2; D uncertain. CDR1 is SGHTA, CDR2 FQGNSA, per germline. Trimming took 0 bases from V and 5 from J, leaving 4 bases between them. The length of the CDR3 is 12 residues. This CDR3 is CASSLARETQYF. The CDR3 nucleotides read TGTGCCAGCAGCTTAGCGCGGGAGACCCAGTACTTC.

This clone came up a few times. This sequence joins TRBV4-1 and TRBJ1-3; TRBD1 is a possible D gene (6 bases). Per germline, CDR1 MGHRA and CDR2 YSYEKL. The CDR3 has 16 amino acids. The V end lost 3 bases, the J end lost 0 bases, and 12 bases lay between the germline ends. CDR3 sequence reads: CASSQIRTVSGNTIYF. The CDR3 DNA reads TGCGCCAGCAGCCAGATCAGGACAGTCTCTGGAAACACCATATATTTT.

At least ten counts were recorded for this clone. The rearrangement joins TRBV19 to TRBJ1-5, with D tentatively TRBD1 (6 bases). V lost 6 bases and J 4 bases, leaving 16 bases between the germline ends. The CDR3 is 15 residues long. The germline CDR1 and CDR2 sequences are LNHDA and SQIVND (reference sequence). CDR3 coding DNA: TGTGCCAGTAGCTTCCTTTCGACAGGTAATCAGCCCCAGCATTTT. This codes for CASSFLSTGNQPQHF.

This rearrangement joins TRBV5-5 to TRBJ1-1; 8 positions match TRBD1. V lost 0 bases and J lost 7; bases outside the gene matches: 2. This CDR3 is built from 13 residues. The germline V gene encodes CDR1 SGHKS and CDR2 YYEKEE (reference sequence). The CDR3 DNA sequence: TGTGCCAGCAGCTTGGGACAGGGGTTTGAAGCTTTCTTT. Amino acids: CASSLGQGFEAFF.

The chain uses TRBV18 and TRBJ1-2, with 9 positions matching TRBD1. CDR1 and CDR2 from the germline V gene are KGHSH and LQKENI. This CDR3 has 15 residues. J gave up 8 bases and V 2 bases, and 9 bases lay outside the gene matches. The CDR3 nucleotides are TGTGCCAGCTCACCAGTGGACAGGGGCAAAAAAGGCTACACCTTC. Translation: CASSPVDRGKKGYTF.

The CDR3 protein is CAISFGSGNTIYF. In DNA form, the CDR3 reads TGTGCCATCAGTTTCGGGTCTGGAAACACCATATATTTT. This chain joins TRBV10-3 and TRBJ1-3; D is ambiguous. The CDR3 is 13 residues long. Germline CDR1 is ENHRY and CDR2 is SYGVKD. V lost 5 bases and J 1 base, leaving 6 bases between the germline ends.

The chain combines TRBV5-1 with TRBJ2-2, with D perhaps TRBD2 (7 bases). CDR1 is SGHRS and CDR2 is YFSETQ in the germline V gene. V was trimmed by 6 bases and J by 4 bases, leaving 19 bases between them. The CDR3 is made up of 16 amino acids. The CDR3 region is CASTPVGGRGTGELFF. In nucleotides, the CDR3 is TGCGCCAGCACCCCAGTCGGGGGGCGCGGCACCGGGGAGCTGTTTTTT.

V and J are TRBV7-9 and TRBJ1-1, with D possibly matching TRBD1 (6 bases). Germline assignment: CDR1 SEHNR and CDR2 FQNEAQ (reference sequence). V was shortened by 5 bases and J by 1 base, with 14 bases between the two germline ends. This CDR3 region has 15 residues. CDR3 region: CASSNRDTWNTEAFF. The CDR3 coding sequence is TGTGCCAGCAGCAACCGGGACACCTGGAACACTGAAGCTTTCTTT.

The chain joins TRBV6-5 to TRBJ1-4, with no clear D. This CDR3 spans 13 amino acids. V dropped 7 bases and J dropped 6 bases, with 12 bases sitting between them. Germline V CDR1 and CDR2: MNHEY, SVGAGI. CDR3 region: CASTTGGYEKLFF. DNA of the CDR3: TGTGCCAGCACCACTGGAGGTTATGAAAAACTGTTTTTT.

This sequence joins TRBV11-2 and TRBJ1-1, with 9 nucleotides matching TRBD1. The germline gives CDR1 SGHAT, CDR2 FQNNGV. The CDR3 is 15 residues long. The ends lost 2 bases at V and 3 bases at J; junction bases unmatched: 4. Written as DNA, the CDR3 is TGTGCCAGCAGCTTACAGACAGGGGGGTACACTGAAGCTTTCTTT. Amino acids: CASSLQTGGYTEAFF.

This chain joins TRBV15 and TRBJ1-3; the D is unclear. Deletions cut 0 bases from V and 2 bases from J, with 11 bases between. CDR1 LNHNV and CDR2 YYDKDF come from the germline V gene (reference sequence). This CDR3 is built from 16 residues. The CDR3 nucleotides read TGTGCCACCAGCAGAGATCTTAGGGAGGCTGGAAACACCATATATTTT. Its translation: CATSRDLREAGNTIYF.

The CDR3 DNA reads TGCGCCAGCAGCTTGGAAGGAACGAGCGGGGTTTACAATGAGCAGTTCTTC. Its protein is CASSLEGTSGVYNEQFF. The chain has TRBV5-1 and TRBJ2-1; TRBD2 agrees at 7 bases. The CDR3 consists of 17 residues. V dropped 0 bases and J dropped 4; count of bases not matched to a gene: 10. Germline lookup yields CDR1 SGHRS and CDR2 YFSETQ. Full variable domain (rest looked up from reference TRBV5-1 and TRBJ2-1): KAGVTQTPRYLIKTRGQQVTLSCSPISGHRSVSWYQQTPGQGLQFLFEYFSETQRNKGNFPGRFSGRQFSNSRSEMNVSTLELGDSALYLCASSLEGTSGVYNEQFFGPGTRLTVL.

This clone has more than one count but fewer than ten. This chain connects TRBV2 to TRBJ1-5, with unresolved D. Germline CDR1 and CDR2: SNHLY and FYNNEI. The V end was cut by 2 bases, the J end by 3 bases, with 14 bases between. This CDR3 is built from 16 residues. The CDR3 here is CASSEFLSEDNQPQHF. CDR3 bases: TGTGCCAGCAGTGAATTTCTCTCGGAGGACAATCAGCCCCAGCATTTT. The variable domain in full, completed from reference TRBV2 and TRBJ1-5, reads EPEVTQTPSHQVTQMGQEVILRCVPISNHLYFYWYRQILGQKVEFLVSFYNNEISEKSEIFDDQFSVERPDGSNFTLKIRSTKLEDSAMYFCASSEFLSEDNQPQHFGDGTRLSIL.

The chain links TRBV10-3 to TRBJ1-1; D is possibly TRBD1 (6 bases). CDR1 is ENHRY, CDR2 SYGVKD, per germline. The CDR3 loop spans 13 amino acids. V was cut by 10 bases and J by 1 base, with 13 bases left in between. The CDR3 nucleotides are TGTGCCACCGAACAGGGATGGAACACTGAAGCTTTCTTT. It yields the protein CATEQGWNTEAFF.

This clone has only one observation. V usage is TRBV18 and J usage is TRBJ2-7; 12 bases align to TRBD2. CDR1 is KGHSH, CDR2 LQKENI, per germline. With V trimmed by 1 base and J by 2 bases, 3 bases remained unmatched. CDR3 length equals 16 residues. The CDR3: CASSPRLAGVAYEQYF. Here the CDR3 DNA reads TGTGCCAGCTCACCACGACTAGCGGGGGTAGCCTACGAGCAGTACTTC.

This clone was seen more than once but under ten times. J is TRBJ1-2 and V is TRBV6-5, with TRBD1 as a possible D gene (6 bases). The CDR3 extends over 14 amino acids. Per germline, CDR1 MNHEY and CDR2 SVGAGI. The ends were cut back, 6 bases at V and 5 bases at J, with 16 bases in the middle. The CDR3 coding sequence is TGTGCCAGCAGCTCCGGCAGGGGCGGGTATGGCTACACCTTC. Encoded protein: CASSSGRGGYGYTF.

J is TRBJ1-1 and V is TRBV25-1; D might be TRBD1 (5 bases). This CDR3 is 16 amino acids long. The V end was cut by 4 bases, the J end by 1 base, with 16 bases between. Germline CDR1 reads MGHDK; CDR2 reads SYGVNS. In DNA, the CDR3 is TGTGCCAGCAGTGCAGGCCTTCGACAGTCGAACACTGAAGCTTTCTTT. Its protein is CASSAGLRQSNTEAFF.

V is TRBV19 and J is TRBJ2-3; D may be TRBD2 (6 bases). V was shortened by 3 bases and J by 1 base, with 11 bases between the two germline ends. The germline V gene has CDR1 LNHDA and CDR2 SQIVND (reference sequence). The CDR3 sequence is 15 residues long. CDR3 sequence reads: CASSISGVGTDTQYF. CDR3 nucleotide sequence: TGTGCCAGTAGTATTTCGGGGGTTGGCACAGATACGCAGTATTTT.

The rearrangement uses TRBV2 and TRBJ1-6; D remains ambiguous. The germline V and J ends were trimmed by 7 bases and 9 bases, with 13 bases remaining between them. Germline V gives CDR1 SNHLY, CDR2 FYNNEI. CDR3 length: 13 residues. The CDR3 DNA follows: TGTGCCAGCAATACGGGGTATCGTTCACCCCTCCACTTT. It codes for CASNTGYRSPLHF.

V and J are TRBV4-1 and TRBJ1-2, with unresolved D. The CDR3 spans 13 residues. Germline lookup yields CDR1 MGHRA and CDR2 YSYEKL. Between the trimmed V and J ends, which lost 6 bases and 2 bases, there was a span of 10 bases. The CDR3 region has the DNA TGCGCCAGCAGTAAGACTCCGAACTATGGCTACACCTTC. Protein: CASSKTPNYGYTF.

The chain combines TRBV29-1 with TRBJ1-1; 7 bases match TRBD1. V dropped 5 bases and J dropped 8; count of bases not matched to a gene: 23. CDR1 and CDR2 (germline): SQVTM, ANQGSEA. CDR3 size: 17 residues. The CDR3 coding sequence is TGCAGCGTTATGGCCCACACCAAGACAGGGAACCCTCCAGAAGCTTTCTTT. The encoded protein is CSVMAHTKTGNPPEAFF.